Presented here are 30 T cell receptor beta chains from one specimen sequenced in a study of CXCR3-negative and CXCR3-positive naive CD8 T cells. With UMI labels, 5' RACE was used to prepare the TRB cDNA libraries. TCRdb reprocessed the 5' RACE reads and reports one entry per CDR3 protein, with no DNA. The table lists about 43,000 distinct CDR3 sequences. Sequenced input: memory CD8+ T cells from blood. These receptors were taken from a human donor in good health. Some clones in this sample may be carry-over from other donors' samples.

The rearrangement uses TRBV25-1 and TRBJ1-5. CDR1 is MGHDK, CDR2 SYGVNS, per germline. The CDR3 runs to 13 residues. This CDR3 is CASSEGIGQPQHF.

This sequence joins TRBV9 and TRBJ1-1; the TCRdb D gene call, TRBD1, has no DNA to confirm it. In germline, CDR1 is SGDLS, CDR2 YYNGEE. The CDR3 spans 13 residues. The CDR3 sequence is CASSGGQGARAFF.

The V and J genes are TRBV4-3 and TRBJ2-1; TCRdb picks TRBD2, but there is no DNA to check that call. CDR1 and CDR2 (germline): LGHNA, YSLEER. This CDR3 comprises 17 residues. This CDR3 is CASSQDRMASSYNEQFF.

The V gene is TRBV14, the J gene TRBJ2-3; TCRdb indicates TRBD2, and absent DNA this call remains unverified. There are 13 residues in the CDR3. The germline CDR1 and CDR2 sequences are SGHDN and FVKESK. Here the CDR3 reads CASSTRQRDTQYF.

This rearrangement joins TRBV15 to TRBJ2-3; the D call of TRBD1 rests on TCRdb alone, since no DNA is present to check it. This CDR3 is built from 15 residues. The V gene's germline CDR1 is LNHNV and CDR2 YYDKDF (reference sequence). CDR3 region: CATSRTGQSPDTQYF. Using reference TRBV15 and TRBJ2-3 for the parts outside the CDR3, the full variable domain is DAMVIQNPRYQVTQFGKPVTLSCSQTLNHNVMYWYQQKSSQAPKLLFHYYDKDFNNEADTPDNFQSRRPNTSFCFLDIRSPGLGDTAMYLCATSRTGQSPDTQYFGPGTRLTVL.

The chain recombines TRBV7-9 with TRBJ2-3; TCRdb selects TRBD2, and the lack of DNA leaves this call unchecked. CDR1 and CDR2 from the germline V gene are SEHNR and FQNEAQ (reference sequence). The CDR3 runs 17 residues. Here the CDR3 reads CASSPPLPATGTDTQYF.

The rearrangement uses TRBV5-6 and TRBJ2-7; without DNA, the TCRdb call of TRBD1 cannot be checked. This CDR3 is built from 15 residues. Germline V gene data show CDR1 as SGHDT and CDR2 as YYEEEE. The CDR3 loop is CASSLIRDINDEQYF. Full variable domain (rest looked up from reference TRBV5-6 and TRBJ2-7): DAGVTQSPTHLIKTRGQQVTLRCSPKSGHDTVSWYQQALGQGPQFIFQYYEEEERQRGNFPDRFSGHQFPNYSSELNVNALLLGDSALYLCASSLIRDINDEQYFGPGTRLTVT.

The genes are TRBV6-4 and TRBJ2-1; TCRdb designates TRBD1, a call that cannot be tested without DNA. Germline CDR1 and CDR2: MRHNA and SNTAGT. This CDR3 has 13 residues. This CDR3 reads CASSQGEYNEQFF.

The rearrangement joins TRBV28 to TRBJ2-3; the TCRdb D gene call, TRBD1, has no DNA to confirm it. The CDR3 consists of 16 residues. Germline assignment: CDR1 MDHEN and CDR2 SYDVKM. The CDR3 sequence is CASSLVETGSTDTQYF. Combining the CDR3 with reference TRBV28 and TRBJ2-3 gives the whole variable domain DVKVTQSSRYLVKRTGEKVFLECVQDMDHENMFWYRQDPGLGLRLIYFSYDVKMKEKGDIPEGYSVSREKKERFSLILESASTNQTSMYLCASSLVETGSTDTQYFGPGTRLTVL.

The chain uses TRBV15 and TRBJ2-3; without DNA, the TCRdb call of TRBD2 cannot be checked. This CDR3 has 15 amino acids. Germline lookup yields CDR1 LNHNV and CDR2 YYDKDF (reference sequence). The CDR3 loop is CATSRAERTTDTQYF.

This chain connects TRBV14 to TRBJ2-5. The CDR3 length is 16 residues. The V gene's germline CDR1 is SGHDN and CDR2 FVKESK. The CDR3 sequence: CASSQDFVERQETQYF.

The rearrangement uses TRBV2 and TRBJ2-2. CDR3 length: 14 residues. Per the germline V gene, CDR1 is SNHLY and CDR2 is FYNNEI. The CDR3: CASRVFADTGELFF.

The chain links TRBV6-6 to TRBJ1-5; TCRdb returns TRBD1, unconfirmable since there is no DNA. CDR3 length: 14 residues. Germline V lookup: CDR1 MNHNY, CDR2 SVGAGI (reference sequence). CDR3 residues: CASSRTVSNQPQHF.

The gene calls are TRBV7-9 and TRBJ1-2; TCRdb's D gene call, TRBD1, goes unchecked for lack of DNA. Germline-derived CDR1 and CDR2 are SEHNR and FQNEAQ (reference sequence). The CDR3 totals 16 residues. This CDR3 is CASSRPAAATNYGYTF.

This chain connects TRBV28 to TRBJ2-7; the TRBD1 assignment by TCRdb is unverifiable without DNA. The CDR3 consists of 15 residues. The germline gives CDR1 MDHEN, CDR2 SYDVKM. CDR3 loop: CASTTRDGSSYEQYF.

CDR3 in amino acids: CASSPEGSYEQYF. The rearrangement joins TRBV4-1 to TRBJ2-7. The CDR3 runs 13 residues. Per the germline V gene, CDR1 is MGHRA and CDR2 is YSYEKL.

The chain is built from TRBV25-1 and TRBJ1-1; TCRdb indicates TRBD1, and absent DNA this call remains unverified. In germline, CDR1 is MGHDK, CDR2 SYGVNS. The length of the CDR3 is 17 residues. CDR3: CASSESLSGVVETEAFF.

The genes are TRBV7-3 and TRBJ1-1. CDR3 length: 15 residues. Per the germline V gene, CDR1 is SGHTA and CDR2 is FQGTGA. CDR3 amino acids: CASSSDSLRNTEAFF.

V usage is TRBV5-6 and J usage is TRBJ2-7; no DNA is available, so the TRBD2 call from TCRdb remains unchecked. CDR1 and CDR2 from the germline V gene are SGHDT and YYEEEE. The CDR3 sequence is 14 residues long. CDR3 sequence: CASSYGTSGYEQYF.

This clonotype is identified as medium-sized (0.01 to 0.1%) from frequency. The V call is TRBV6-4, the J call TRBJ2-3; TCRdb names TRBD2, which stays unverified in the absence of DNA. From germline, CDR1 is MRHNA and CDR2 SNTAGT. The CDR3 spans 15 residues. CDR3 protein: CASSRTSGSPDTQYF.

The chain is built from TRBV5-1 and TRBJ1-2. The CDR3 runs 16 residues. From germline, CDR1 is SGHRS and CDR2 YFSETQ. The CDR3 loop reads CASSLGETSELYGYTF.

Here the CDR3 reads CASRFPGENPEAFF. The V and J genes are TRBV28 and TRBJ1-1. CDR3 length: 14 amino acids. Per germline, CDR1 MDHEN and CDR2 SYDVKM.

V is TRBV14 and J is TRBJ2-5. CDR3 size: 12 residues. Germline values: CDR1 SGHDN, CDR2 FVKESK. CDR3 in amino acids: CASSQGGETQYF.

This chain joins TRBV7-2 and TRBJ2-7. CDR1 and CDR2 (germline): SGHTA, FQGNSA. The CDR3 runs to 13 residues. The chain's CDR3 is CASSLATAYEQYF.

This rearrangement joins TRBV28 to TRBJ1-2; TCRdb's D call of TRBD1 is untestable without DNA. The germline V gene has CDR1 MDHEN and CDR2 SYDVKM. The length of the CDR3 is 15 residues. CDR3 sequence: CASSHGTVNYYGYTF.

The chain couples TRBV3-1 to TRBJ2-7. This CDR3 is 14 amino acids long. Germline values: CDR1 LGHDT, CDR2 YNNKEL (reference sequence). The CDR3 loop is CASSQADDSYEQYF.

The chain is built from TRBV6-6 and TRBJ2-1; TCRdb returns TRBD1, unconfirmable since there is no DNA. This CDR3 spans 12 amino acids. Germline V gene data show CDR1 as MNHNY and CDR2 as SVGAGI (reference sequence). The CDR3 sequence: CASTQTGEEQFF.

This rearrangement joins TRBV7-3 to TRBJ2-7; TCRdb designates TRBD1, a call that cannot be tested without DNA. The CDR3 covers 16 residues. Looked up from germline, CDR1 is SGHTA and CDR2 is FQGTGA. This CDR3 is CASSLGAAGASYEQYF.

The V call is TRBV6-1, the J call TRBJ2-5; TCRdb designates TRBD1, a call that cannot be tested without DNA. This CDR3 is 14 amino acids long. The V gene's germline CDR1 is MNHNS and CDR2 SASEGT. The CDR3 protein is CASSQGQPQETQYF.

The chain uses TRBV5-1 and TRBJ2-1; TCRdb's assignment of TRBD1 cannot be checked, as there is no DNA. Per the germline V gene, CDR1 is SGHRS and CDR2 is YFSETQ. CDR3 size: 14 residues. CDR3 protein: CASSLSQGVNEQFF.